Within the sample, the clone carrying this TCR beta chain is medium-sized. Its target is not known. Multiplex touch-down PCR with TRB-A/B primers amplified rearranged V-D-J TRB sequences. A single record per CDR3 protein comes from TCRdb applying MiXCR to the multiplex PCR reads. Of around 7,800 distinct CDR3 sequences in the sample, approximately 25% are singletons; the top ten hold approximately 2.8%. Per germline, CDR1 KGHSH and CDR2 LQKENI. V was pared by 3 bases and J by 10 bases, with 13 bases between. The CDR3 contains 13 residues. These data come from a study of T cell repertoires in aging, cancer and after chemotherapy. Regarding the study as a whole: Lymphoid organ infiltration in hematological cancer patients may impair thymic emigration or peripheral T cell expansion. Compared with age-matched healthy donors, untreated hematological or solid cancer patients showed higher blood TCR clonality. Median generation probability rose over the chemotherapy interval in each cancer cohort, suggesting rebound thymic output.

Amplification of TCR beta used genomic DNA extracted from peripheral blood. The sequenced sample was blood. This sequence originates from a human donor with a blood cancer. The chain is built from TRBV18 and TRBJ2-1; D could derive from TRBD1 or TRBD2 (5 bases each). The DNA for the CDR3 is TGTGCCAGCTCACCCCGGGGCAGGACGGAGCAGTTCTTC. It encodes CASSPRGRTEQFF.